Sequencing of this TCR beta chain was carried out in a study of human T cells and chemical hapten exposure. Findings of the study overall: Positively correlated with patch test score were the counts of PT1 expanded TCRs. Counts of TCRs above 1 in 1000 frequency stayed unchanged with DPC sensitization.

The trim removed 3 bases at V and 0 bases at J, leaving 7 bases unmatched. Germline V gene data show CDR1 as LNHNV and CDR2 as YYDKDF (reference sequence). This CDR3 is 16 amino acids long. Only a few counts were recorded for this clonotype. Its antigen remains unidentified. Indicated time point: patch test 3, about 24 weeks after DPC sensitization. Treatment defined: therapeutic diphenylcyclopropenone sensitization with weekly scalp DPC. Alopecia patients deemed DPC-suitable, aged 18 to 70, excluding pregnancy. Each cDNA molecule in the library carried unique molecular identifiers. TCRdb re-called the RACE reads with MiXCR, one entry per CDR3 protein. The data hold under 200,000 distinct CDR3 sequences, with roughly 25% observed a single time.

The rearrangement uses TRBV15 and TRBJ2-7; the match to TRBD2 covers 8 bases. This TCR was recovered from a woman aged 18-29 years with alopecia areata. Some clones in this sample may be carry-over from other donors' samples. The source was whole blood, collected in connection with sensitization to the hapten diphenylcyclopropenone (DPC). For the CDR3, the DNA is TGTGCCACCAGCAGGGAAGCGGGAGTAATCTCCTACGAGCAGTACTTC. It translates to CATSREAGVISYEQYF.